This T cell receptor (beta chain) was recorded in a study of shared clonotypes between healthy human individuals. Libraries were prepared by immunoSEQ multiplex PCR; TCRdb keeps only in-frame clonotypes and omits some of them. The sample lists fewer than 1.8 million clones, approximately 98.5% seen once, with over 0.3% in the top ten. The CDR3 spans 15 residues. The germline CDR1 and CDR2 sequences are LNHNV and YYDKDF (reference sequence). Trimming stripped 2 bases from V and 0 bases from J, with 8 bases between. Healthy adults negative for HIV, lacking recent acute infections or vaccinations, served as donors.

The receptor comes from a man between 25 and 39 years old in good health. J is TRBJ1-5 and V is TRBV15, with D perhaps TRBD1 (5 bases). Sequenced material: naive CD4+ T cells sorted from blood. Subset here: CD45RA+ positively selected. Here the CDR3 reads CATSRQGYSNQPQHF. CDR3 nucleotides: TGTGCCACCAGCAGACAGGGATATAGCAATCAGCCCCAGCATTTT.